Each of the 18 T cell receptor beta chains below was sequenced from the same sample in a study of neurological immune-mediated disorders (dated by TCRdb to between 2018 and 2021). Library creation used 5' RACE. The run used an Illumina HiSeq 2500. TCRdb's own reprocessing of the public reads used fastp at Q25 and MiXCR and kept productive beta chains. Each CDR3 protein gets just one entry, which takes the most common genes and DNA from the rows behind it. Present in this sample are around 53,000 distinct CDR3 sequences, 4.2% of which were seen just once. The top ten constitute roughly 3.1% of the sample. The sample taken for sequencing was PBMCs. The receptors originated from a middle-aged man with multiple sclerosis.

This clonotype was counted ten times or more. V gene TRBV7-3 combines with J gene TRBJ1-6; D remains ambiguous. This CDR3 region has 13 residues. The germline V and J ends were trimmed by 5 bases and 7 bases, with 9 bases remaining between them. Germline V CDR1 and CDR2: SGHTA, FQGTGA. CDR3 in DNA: TGTGCCAGCAGCCGCCGGAGGAATTCACCCCTCCACTTT. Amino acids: CASSRRRNSPLHF.

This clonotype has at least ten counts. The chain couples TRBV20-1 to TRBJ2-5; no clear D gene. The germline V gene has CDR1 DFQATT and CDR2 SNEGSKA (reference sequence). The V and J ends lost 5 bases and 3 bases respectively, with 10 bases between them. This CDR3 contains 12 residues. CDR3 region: CSAWSRKETQYF. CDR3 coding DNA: TGCAGTGCTTGGAGTAGGAAAGAGACCCAGTACTTC.

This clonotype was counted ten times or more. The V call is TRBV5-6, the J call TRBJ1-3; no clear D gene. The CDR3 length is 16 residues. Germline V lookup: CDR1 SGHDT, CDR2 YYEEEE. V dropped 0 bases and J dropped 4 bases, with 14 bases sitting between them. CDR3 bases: TGTGCCAGCAGCTTGGGATTCTCAAGTCCCGGAAACACCATATATTTT. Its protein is CASSLGFSSPGNTIYF. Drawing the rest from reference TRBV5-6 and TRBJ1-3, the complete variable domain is DAGVTQSPTHLIKTRGQQVTLRCSPKSGHDTVSWYQQALGQGPQFIFQYYEEEERQRGNFPDRFSGHQFPNYSSELNVNALLLGDSALYLCASSLGFSSPGNTIYFGEGSWLTVV.

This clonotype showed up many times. CDR3 in DNA: TGTGCCAGCAGTGAACGAGGTTACCAAGAGACCCAGTACTTC. It yields the protein CASSERGYQETQYF. This chain joins TRBV25-1 and TRBJ2-5; no reliable D call. The germline V and J ends were trimmed by 2 bases and 0 bases, with 7 bases remaining between them. Per germline, CDR1 MGHDK and CDR2 SYGVNS. The CDR3 is made up of 14 amino acids. Based on the CDR3 plus reference TRBV25-1 and TRBJ2-5, the full variable domain is EADIYQTPRYLVIGTGKKITLECSQTMGHDKMYWYQQDPGMELHLIHYSYGVNSTEKGDLSSESTVSRIRTEHFPLTLESARPSHTSQYLCASSERGYQETQYFGPGTRLLVL.

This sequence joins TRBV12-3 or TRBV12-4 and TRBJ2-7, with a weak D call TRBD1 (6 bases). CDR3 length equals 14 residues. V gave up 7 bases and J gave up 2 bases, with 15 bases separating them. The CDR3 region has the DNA TGTGCCAGCACCTTTGCAGGGACACCCTACGAGCAGTACTTC. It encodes CASTFAGTPYEQYF.

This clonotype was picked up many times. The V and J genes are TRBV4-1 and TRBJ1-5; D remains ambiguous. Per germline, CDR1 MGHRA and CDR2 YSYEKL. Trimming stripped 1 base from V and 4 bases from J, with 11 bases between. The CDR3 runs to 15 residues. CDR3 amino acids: CASSQAWRGNQPQHF. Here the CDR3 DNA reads TGCGCCAGCAGCCAAGCCTGGCGGGGTAATCAGCCCCAGCATTTT.

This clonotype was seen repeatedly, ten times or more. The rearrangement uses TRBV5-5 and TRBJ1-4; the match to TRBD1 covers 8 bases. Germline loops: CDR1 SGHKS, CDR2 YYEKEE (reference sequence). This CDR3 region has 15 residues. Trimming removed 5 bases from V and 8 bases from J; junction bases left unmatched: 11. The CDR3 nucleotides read TGTGCCAGCAGACCTGGACAGGGACGACAGGAAAAACTGTTTTTT. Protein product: CASRPGQGRQEKLFF.

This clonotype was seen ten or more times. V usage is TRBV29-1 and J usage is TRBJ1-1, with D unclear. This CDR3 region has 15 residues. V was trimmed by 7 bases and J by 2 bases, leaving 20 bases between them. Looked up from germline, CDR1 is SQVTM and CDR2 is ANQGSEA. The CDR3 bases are TGCAGCGCCCCGCGGAGGCCTTCTGCCAACACTGAAGCTTTCTTT. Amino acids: CSAPRRPSANTEAFF.

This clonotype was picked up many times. CDR3 loop: CATSTDRSNTGELFF. The DNA for the CDR3 is TGTGCCACCAGTACGGACCGGTCGAACACCGGGGAGCTGTTTTTT. The chain employs TRBV15 and TRBJ2-2; D uncertain. This CDR3 is 15 amino acids long. CDR1 is LNHNV, CDR2 YYDKDF, per germline (reference sequence). The germline V and J ends were trimmed by 6 bases and 0 bases, with 11 bases remaining between them.

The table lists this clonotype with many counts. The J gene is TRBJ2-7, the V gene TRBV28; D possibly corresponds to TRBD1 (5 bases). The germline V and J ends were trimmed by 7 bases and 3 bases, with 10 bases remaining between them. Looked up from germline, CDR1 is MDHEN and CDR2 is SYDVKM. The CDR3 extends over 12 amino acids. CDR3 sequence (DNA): TGTGCCAGCACGAAGCAGGGCTACGAGCAGTACTTC. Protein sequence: CASTKQGYEQYF.

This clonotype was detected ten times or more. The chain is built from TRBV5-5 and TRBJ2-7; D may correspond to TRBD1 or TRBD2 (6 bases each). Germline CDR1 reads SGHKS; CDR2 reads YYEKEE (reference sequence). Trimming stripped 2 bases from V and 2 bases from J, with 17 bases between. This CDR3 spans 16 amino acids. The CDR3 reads CASSLRGDTQAYEQYF. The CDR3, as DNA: TGTGCCAGCAGCTTAAGGGGGGACACCCAGGCCTACGAGCAGTACTTC.

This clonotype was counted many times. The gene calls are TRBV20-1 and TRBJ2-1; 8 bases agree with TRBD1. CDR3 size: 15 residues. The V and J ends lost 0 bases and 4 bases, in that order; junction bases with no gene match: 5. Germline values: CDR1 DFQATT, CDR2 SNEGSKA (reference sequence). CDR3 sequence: CSARETGGPYNEQFF. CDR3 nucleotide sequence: TGCAGTGCTAGAGAAACAGGGGGACCATACAATGAGCAGTTCTTC.

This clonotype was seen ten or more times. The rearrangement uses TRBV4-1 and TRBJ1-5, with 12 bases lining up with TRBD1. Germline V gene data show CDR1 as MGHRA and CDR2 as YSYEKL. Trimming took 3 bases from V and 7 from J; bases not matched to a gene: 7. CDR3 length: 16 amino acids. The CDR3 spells CASSHSGTGGAQPQHF. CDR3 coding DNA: TGCGCCAGCAGCCACTCCGGGACAGGGGGCGCCCAGCCCCAGCATTTT.

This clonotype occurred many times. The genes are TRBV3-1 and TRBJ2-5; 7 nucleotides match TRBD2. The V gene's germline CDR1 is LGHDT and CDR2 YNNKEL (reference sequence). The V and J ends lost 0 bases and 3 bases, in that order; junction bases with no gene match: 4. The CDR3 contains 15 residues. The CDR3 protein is CASSQDRLAEETQYF. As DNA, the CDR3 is TGTGCCAGCAGCCAAGATAGGCTAGCGGAAGAGACCCAGTACTTC.

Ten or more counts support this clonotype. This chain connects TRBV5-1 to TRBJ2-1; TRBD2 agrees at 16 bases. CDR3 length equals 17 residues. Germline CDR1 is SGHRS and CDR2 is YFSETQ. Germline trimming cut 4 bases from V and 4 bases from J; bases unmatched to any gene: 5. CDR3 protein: CASSRGLAGGLYNEQFF. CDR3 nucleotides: TGCGCCAGCAGCAGGGGACTAGCGGGAGGGCTATACAATGAGCAGTTCTTC.

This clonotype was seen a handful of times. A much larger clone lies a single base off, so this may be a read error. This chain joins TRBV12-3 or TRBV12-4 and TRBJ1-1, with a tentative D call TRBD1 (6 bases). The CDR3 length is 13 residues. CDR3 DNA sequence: TGTGTCAGCAGCAAACAAGAGGGGGCTGAAGCTTTCTTT. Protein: CVSSKQEGAEAFF.

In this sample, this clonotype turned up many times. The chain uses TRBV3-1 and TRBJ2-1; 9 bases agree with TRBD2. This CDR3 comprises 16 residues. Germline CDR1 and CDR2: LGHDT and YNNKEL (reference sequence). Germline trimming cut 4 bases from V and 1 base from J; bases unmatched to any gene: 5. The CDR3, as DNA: TGTGCCAGCAGCCCGCGGGGGGGTGCTTCCTACAATGAGCAGTTCTTC. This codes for CASSPRGGASYNEQFF.

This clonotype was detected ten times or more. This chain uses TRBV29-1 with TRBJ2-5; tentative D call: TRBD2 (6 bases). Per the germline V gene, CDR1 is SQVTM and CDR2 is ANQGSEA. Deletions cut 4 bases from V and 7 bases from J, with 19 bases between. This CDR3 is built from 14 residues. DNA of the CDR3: TGCAGCGTTGGCCCCCCGAGCGGGCCGGGGACCCAGTACTTC. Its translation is CSVGPPSGPGTQYF.